The clone carrying this T cell receptor beta chain was seen only a few times. The entry originates in a study of tumour-infiltrating T cells in Burkitt lymphoma. Background on the study: Overall and progression-free survival were predicted by productive clonality.

Germline CDR1 and CDR2: SGHRS and YFSETQ. This CDR3 is built from 15 residues. V was trimmed by 4 bases and J by 2 bases, leaving 10 bases between them. Libraries were prepared by immunoSEQ multiplex PCR; TCRdb keeps only in-frame clonotypes and omits some of them. The sample records 4,000 to 6,000 clones, around 9.9% being singletons. The sequenced sample was tumor tissue. The J gene is TRBJ2-6, the V gene TRBV5-1, with unresolved D. This clonotype was obtained from a human donor with diffuse large B-cell lymphoma. DNA for the CDR3: TGCGCCAGCAGCCCTTCCATACCTGGGGCCAACGTCCTGACTTTC. Its protein is CASSPSIPGANVLTF.